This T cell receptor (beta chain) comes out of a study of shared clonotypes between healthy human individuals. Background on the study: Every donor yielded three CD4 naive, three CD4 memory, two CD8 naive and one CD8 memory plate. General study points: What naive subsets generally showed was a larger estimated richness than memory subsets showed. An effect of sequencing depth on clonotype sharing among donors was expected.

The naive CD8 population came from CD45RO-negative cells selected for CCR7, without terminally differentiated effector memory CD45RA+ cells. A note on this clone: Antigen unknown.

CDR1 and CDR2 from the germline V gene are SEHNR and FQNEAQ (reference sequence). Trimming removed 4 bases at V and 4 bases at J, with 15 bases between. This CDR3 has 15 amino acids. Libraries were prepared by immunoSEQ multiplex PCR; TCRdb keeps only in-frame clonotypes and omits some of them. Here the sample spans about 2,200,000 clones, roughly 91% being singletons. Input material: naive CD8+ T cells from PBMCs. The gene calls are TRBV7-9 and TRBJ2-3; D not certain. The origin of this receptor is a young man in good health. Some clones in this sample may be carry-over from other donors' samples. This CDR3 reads CASSSRQALADTQYF. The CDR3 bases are TGTGCCAGCAGCTCCCGACAAGCCCTCGCAGATACGCAGTATTTT.